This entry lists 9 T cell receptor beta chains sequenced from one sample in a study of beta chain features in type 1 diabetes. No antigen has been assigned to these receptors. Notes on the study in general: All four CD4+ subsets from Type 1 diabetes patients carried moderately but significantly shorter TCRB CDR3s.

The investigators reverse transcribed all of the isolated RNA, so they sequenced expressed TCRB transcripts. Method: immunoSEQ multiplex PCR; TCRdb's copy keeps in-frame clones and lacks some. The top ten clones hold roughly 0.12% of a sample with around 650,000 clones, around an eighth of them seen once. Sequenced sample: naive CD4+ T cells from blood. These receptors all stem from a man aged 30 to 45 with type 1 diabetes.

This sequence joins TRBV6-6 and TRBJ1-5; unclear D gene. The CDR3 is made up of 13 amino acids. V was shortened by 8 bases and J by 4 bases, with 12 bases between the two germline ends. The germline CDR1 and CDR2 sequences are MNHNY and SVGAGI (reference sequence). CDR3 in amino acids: CASYQSGNQPQHF. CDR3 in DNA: TGTGCCAGCTATCAAAGCGGGAATCAGCCCCAGCATTTT.

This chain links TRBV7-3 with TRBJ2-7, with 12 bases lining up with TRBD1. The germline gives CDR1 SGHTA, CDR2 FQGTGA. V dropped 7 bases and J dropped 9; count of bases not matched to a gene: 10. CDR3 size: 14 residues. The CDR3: CASTSPGQGAGQYF. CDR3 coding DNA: TGTGCCAGCACGTCCCCGGGACAGGGGGCCGGGCAGTACTTC.

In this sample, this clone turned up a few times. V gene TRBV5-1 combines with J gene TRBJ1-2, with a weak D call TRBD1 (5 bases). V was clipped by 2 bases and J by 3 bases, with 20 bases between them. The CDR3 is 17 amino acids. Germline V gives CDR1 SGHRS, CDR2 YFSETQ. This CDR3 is CASSLRQGILIDYGYTF. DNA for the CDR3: TGCGCCAGCAGCTTACGTCAGGGAATCCTTATCGACTATGGCTACACCTTC. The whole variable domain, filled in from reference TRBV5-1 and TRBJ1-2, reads KAGVTQTPRYLIKTRGQQVTLSCSPISGHRSVSWYQQTPGQGLQFLFEYFSETQRNKGNFPGRFSGRQFSNSRSEMNVSTLELGDSALYLCASSLRQGILIDYGYTFGSGTRLTVV.

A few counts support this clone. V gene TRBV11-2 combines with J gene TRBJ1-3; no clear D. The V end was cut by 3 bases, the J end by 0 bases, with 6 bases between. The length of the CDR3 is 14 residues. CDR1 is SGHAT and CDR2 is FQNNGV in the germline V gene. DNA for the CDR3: TGTGCCAGCAGCTTGTACAGCTCTGGAAACACCATATATTTT. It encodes CASSLYSSGNTIYF.

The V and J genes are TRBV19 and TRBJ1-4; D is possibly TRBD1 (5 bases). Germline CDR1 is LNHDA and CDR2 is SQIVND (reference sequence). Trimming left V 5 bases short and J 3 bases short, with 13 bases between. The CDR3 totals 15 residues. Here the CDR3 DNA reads TGTGCCAGTAGTTCCCGGGACGGATCTAATGAAAAACTGTTTTTT. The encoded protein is CASSSRDGSNEKLFF. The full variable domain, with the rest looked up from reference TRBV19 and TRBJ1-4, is DGGITQSPKYLFRKEGQNVTLSCEQNLNHDAMYWYRQDPGQGLRLIYYSQIVNDFQKGDIAEGYSVSREKKESFPLTVTSAQKNPTAFYLCASSSRDGSNEKLFFGSGTQLSVL.

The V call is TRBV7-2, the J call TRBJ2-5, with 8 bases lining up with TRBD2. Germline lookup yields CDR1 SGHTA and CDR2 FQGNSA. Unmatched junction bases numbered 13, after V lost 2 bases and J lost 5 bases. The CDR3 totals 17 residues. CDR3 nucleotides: TGTGCCAGCAGCTTATGGGCTAAAACGGGGGGGCAGGAGACCCAGTACTTC. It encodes CASSLWAKTGGQETQYF.

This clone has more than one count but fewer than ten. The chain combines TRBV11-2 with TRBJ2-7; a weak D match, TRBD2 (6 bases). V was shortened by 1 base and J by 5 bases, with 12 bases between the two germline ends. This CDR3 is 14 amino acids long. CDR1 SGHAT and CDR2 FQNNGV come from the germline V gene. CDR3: CASSLVGGRHEQYF. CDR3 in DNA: TGTGCCAGCAGCTTAGTTGGAGGGCGCCACGAGCAGTACTTC.

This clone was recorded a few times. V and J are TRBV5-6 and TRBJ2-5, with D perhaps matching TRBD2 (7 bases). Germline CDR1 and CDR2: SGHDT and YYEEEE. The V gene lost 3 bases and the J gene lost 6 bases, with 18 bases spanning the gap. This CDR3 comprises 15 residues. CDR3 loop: CASSSRSGGDKTQYF. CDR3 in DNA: TGTGCCAGCAGCTCGCGGTCGGGGGGCGACAAGACCCAGTACTTC.

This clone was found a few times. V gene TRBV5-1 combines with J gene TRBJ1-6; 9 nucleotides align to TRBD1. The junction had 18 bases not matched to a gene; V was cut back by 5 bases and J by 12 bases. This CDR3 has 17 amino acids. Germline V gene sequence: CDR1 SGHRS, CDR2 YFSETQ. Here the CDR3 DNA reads TGCGCCAGCAGTACCGGGACTTGGGGACAGGGAGGAGGACCCCTCCACTTT. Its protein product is CASSTGTWGQGGGPLHF.